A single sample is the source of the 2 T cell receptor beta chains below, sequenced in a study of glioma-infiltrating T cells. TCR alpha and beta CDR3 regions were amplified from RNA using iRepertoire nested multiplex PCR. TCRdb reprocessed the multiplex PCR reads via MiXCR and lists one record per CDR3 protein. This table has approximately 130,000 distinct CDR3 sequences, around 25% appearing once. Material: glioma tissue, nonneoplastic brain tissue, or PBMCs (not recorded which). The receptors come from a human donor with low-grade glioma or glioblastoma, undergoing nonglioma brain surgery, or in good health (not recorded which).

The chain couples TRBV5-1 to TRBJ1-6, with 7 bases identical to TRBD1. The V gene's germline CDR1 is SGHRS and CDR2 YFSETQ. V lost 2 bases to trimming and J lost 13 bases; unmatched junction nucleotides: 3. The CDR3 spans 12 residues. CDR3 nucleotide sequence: TGCGCCAGCAGCTTACAGGGGTCGCCCCTCCACTTT. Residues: CASSLQGSPLHF.

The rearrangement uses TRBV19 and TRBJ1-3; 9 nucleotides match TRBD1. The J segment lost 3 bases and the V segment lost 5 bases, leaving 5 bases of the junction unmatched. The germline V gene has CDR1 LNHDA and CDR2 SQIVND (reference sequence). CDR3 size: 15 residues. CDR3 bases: TGTGCCAGTAGTTCACAGGGGGCTGGTGGAAACACCATATATTTT. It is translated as CASSSQGAGGNTIYF.